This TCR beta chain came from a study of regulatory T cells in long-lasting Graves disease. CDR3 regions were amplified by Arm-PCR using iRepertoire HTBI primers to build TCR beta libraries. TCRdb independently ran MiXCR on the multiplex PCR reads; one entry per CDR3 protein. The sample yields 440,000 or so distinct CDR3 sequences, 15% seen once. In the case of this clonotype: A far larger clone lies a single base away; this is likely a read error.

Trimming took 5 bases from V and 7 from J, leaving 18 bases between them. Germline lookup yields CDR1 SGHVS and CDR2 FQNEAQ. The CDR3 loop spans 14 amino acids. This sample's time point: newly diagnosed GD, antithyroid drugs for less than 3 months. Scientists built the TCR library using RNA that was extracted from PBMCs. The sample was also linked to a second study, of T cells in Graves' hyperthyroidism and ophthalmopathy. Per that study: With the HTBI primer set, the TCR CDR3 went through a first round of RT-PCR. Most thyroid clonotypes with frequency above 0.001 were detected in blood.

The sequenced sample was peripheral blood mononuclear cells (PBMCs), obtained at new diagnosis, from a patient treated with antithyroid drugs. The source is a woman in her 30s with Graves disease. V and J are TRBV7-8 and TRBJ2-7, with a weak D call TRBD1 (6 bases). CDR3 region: CASSTQWGDREQYF. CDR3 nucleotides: TGTGCCAGCAGCACCCAATGGGGCGACAGGGAGCAGTACTTC. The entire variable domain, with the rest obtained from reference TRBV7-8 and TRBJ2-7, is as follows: GAGVSQSPRYKVAKRGQDVALRCDPISGHVSLFWYQQALGQGPEFLTYFQNEAQLDKSGLPSDRFFAERPEGSVSTLKIQRTQQEDSAVYLCASSTQWGDREQYFGPGTRLTVT.